Listed below are T cell receptor beta chains from one sample, sequenced in a study of Graves' ophthalmopathy and Graves' hyperthyroidism. TCRdb processed the multiplex PCR reads anew with MiXCR; each CDR3 protein has one entry. The table includes around 590,000 distinct CDR3 sequences, less than 45% detected once. Specimen: peripheral blood or thyroid tissue (not recorded which). These TCRs come from an adult man with Graves' hyperthyroidism. Each CDR3 is given with its conserved first and last residue. Not all rows give a size; the values are once, few, many and, for expanded clones, a class.

clone_size: .
v_call: TRBV19
j_call: TRBJ2-5
cdr3_aa: CASSSNRETQYF

clone_size: .
v_call: TRBV7-9
j_call: TRBJ1-1
cdr3_aa: CASSQVEGLRGHGF

clone_size: .
v_call: TRBV7-6
j_call: TRBJ2-7
cdr3_aa: CASSFRDRGILEQYF

clone_size: .
v_call: TRBV2
j_call: TRBJ2-7
cdr3_aa: CASSEEGNREQYF

clone_size: many
v_call: TRBV7-8
j_call: TRBJ2-7
cdr3_aa: CASSLYGLGEQYF

clone_size: .
v_call: TRBV9
j_call: TRBJ2-3
cdr3_aa: CASSLVGRDTQYF

clone_size: .
v_call: TRBV5-4
j_call: TRBJ1-5
cdr3_aa: CASSWAGGKDNQPQHF

clone_size: .
v_call: TRBV5-1
j_call: TRBJ2-7
cdr3_aa: CASSLAACSSYEQYF

clone_size: .
v_call: TRBV7-2
j_call: TRBJ1-1
cdr3_aa: CASSGGTGIAFF

clone_size: .
v_call: TRBV10-3
j_call: TRBJ1-1
cdr3_aa: CAISELGYTEAFF

clone_size: .
v_call: TRBV20-1
j_call: TRBJ2-5
cdr3_aa: CSVRLPGETQYF

clone_size: few
v_call: TRBV19
j_call: TRBJ2-5
cdr3_aa: CASSIVSGRAFGQETQYF

clone_size: many
v_call: TRBV20-1
j_call: TRBJ1-5
cdr3_aa: CSVKQDRYNNQPQHF

clone_size: many
v_call: TRBV9
j_call: TRBJ1-2
cdr3_aa: CASSARGPGYYGYTF

clone_size: .
v_call: TRBV2
j_call: TRBJ2-7
cdr3_aa: CASSPGTGQSDEQYF

clone_size: many
v_call: TRBV24-1
j_call: TRBJ2-6
cdr3_aa: CATSDWRNSGANVLTF

clone_size: few
v_call: TRBV7-8
j_call: TRBJ2-7
cdr3_aa: CASSLDRETYEQYF

clone_size: .
v_call: TRBV15
j_call: TRBJ2-2
cdr3_aa: CAASSPPRGGAGYTGELFF

clone_size: many
v_call: TRBV28
j_call: TRBJ1-2
cdr3_aa: CASSPPVISYTF

clone_size: many
v_call: TRBV7-9
j_call: TRBJ1-2
cdr3_aa: CASSPPTDRVDGYTF

clone_size: .
v_call: TRBV7-9
j_call: TRBJ1-5
cdr3_aa: CASSLLEEVETQHF

clone_size: many
v_call: TRBV28
j_call: TRBJ1-2
cdr3_aa: CATGANYGYTF

clone_size: many
v_call: TRBV12-3/TRBV12-4
j_call: TRBJ1-2
cdr3_aa: CASRTGYGYTF

clone_size: .
v_call: TRBV19
j_call: TRBJ1-5
cdr3_aa: CASKKGTYSNQPQHF

clone_size: many
v_call: TRBV5-6
j_call: TRBJ2-5
cdr3_aa: CASSSPTGEQETQYF

clone_size: .
v_call: TRBV10-3
j_call: TRBJ1-2
cdr3_aa: CAISESGTGTANYGYTF

clone_size: .
v_call: TRBV7-9
j_call: TRBJ1-4
cdr3_aa: CASSQGGTPVYDEKLFF

clone_size: .
v_call: TRBV29-1
j_call: TRBJ1-2
cdr3_aa: CSVDRDLGYGYTF

clone_size: once
v_call: TRBV6-1
j_call: TRBJ1-2
cdr3_aa: CASSEAPAGVYGYTF

clone_size: many
v_call: TRBV7-9
j_call: TRBJ2-7
cdr3_aa: CASSLGQGARDEQYF

clone_size: many
v_call: TRBV29-1
j_call: TRBJ1-5
cdr3_aa: CSDKWGLGNSNQPQHF

clone_size: many
v_call: TRBV19
j_call: TRBJ2-7
cdr3_aa: CASSEGLAGGTYEQYF

clone_size: once
v_call: TRBV7-6
j_call: TRBJ2-7
cdr3_aa: CASSARSYGSYEQYF

clone_size: .
v_call: TRBV4-1
j_call: TRBJ2-7
cdr3_aa: CASSQVLGQDHSYEQYF

clone_size: few
v_call: TRBV2
j_call: TRBJ1-4
cdr3_aa: CASSETVREWEKLFF

clone_size: few
v_call: TRBV19
j_call: TRBJ2-5
cdr3_aa: CASSIVSSTSYQETQYF

clone_size: many
v_call: TRBV7-8
j_call: TRBJ1-1
cdr3_aa: CASSWGHQMNTEAFF

clone_size: many
v_call: TRBV6-1
j_call: TRBJ2-5
cdr3_aa: CASSEVTVRETQYF

clone_size: few
v_call: TRBV2
j_call: TRBJ1-2
cdr3_aa: CASSEHSGSYTF

clone_size: .
v_call: TRBV7-6
j_call: TRBJ2-7
cdr3_aa: CASSVEQGSGSYEQYF

clone_size: .
v_call: TRBV10-3
j_call: TRBJ2-2
cdr3_aa: CAISAQEASGNGELFF

clone_size: .
v_call: TRBV10-3
j_call: TRBJ2-7
cdr3_aa: CASSGQGRLAGGSSYEQYF

clone_size: .
v_call: TRBV27
j_call: TRBJ1-2
cdr3_aa: CASSLTGEGGYTF

clone_size: .
v_call: TRBV11-2
j_call: TRBJ2-2
cdr3_aa: CASSFQAGGMAGELFF

clone_size: .
v_call: TRBV7-2
j_call: TRBJ2-3
cdr3_aa: CASSLDTSGADTQYF

clone_size: .
v_call: TRBV10-3
j_call: TRBJ2-5
cdr3_aa: CAISSGSHRGSNPQPQYF

clone_size: many
v_call: TRBV5-1
j_call: TRBJ2-2
cdr3_aa: CASSWTSNTGELFF

clone_size: .
v_call: TRBV29-1
j_call: TRBJ1-1
cdr3_aa: CSGDRNHAEAFF

clone_size: many
v_call: TRBV7-6
j_call: TRBJ2-7
cdr3_aa: CASSSGPQAYEQYF